The clone carrying this T cell receptor (beta chain) was counted only a few times. The antigen is undetermined. The study, taken as a whole, reports: Whole repertoires were not studied in the larger cohort, only one V-J beta rearrangement. Tumor memory CD4+ T cell TCR gene usage was found to cluster with blood and lymph node memory CD4+ cells and with lymph node naive CD4+ cells.

The CDR3 is made up of 16 amino acids. V shed 3 bases and J 8 bases; nucleotides not matched to a gene: 15. Germline CDR1 reads MDHEN; CDR2 reads SYDVKM. Constant-region reverse primers amplified full-length variable regions, followed by semi-nested Nested Universal Primer A PCR. In TCRdb, the 5' RACE reads were re-called with MiXCR into one record per CDR3 protein. In the table there are nearly 55,000 distinct CDR3 sequences, roughly 22% of which are singletons. The sample taken for sequencing was tumor-infiltrating naive CD4+ T cells sorted from the breast tumor. Subset defined: naive CD4+ T cells, CD4+CD45RA+CD25-. The chain links TRBV28 to TRBJ1-2, with 7 bases fitting TRBD1. This TCR came from a female donor with breast cancer. For the CDR3, the DNA is TGTGCCAGCAGTTTTCGGGACGCTGGGGGGACAGCCGGCTACACCTTC. Amino acids: CASSFRDAGGTAGYTF.